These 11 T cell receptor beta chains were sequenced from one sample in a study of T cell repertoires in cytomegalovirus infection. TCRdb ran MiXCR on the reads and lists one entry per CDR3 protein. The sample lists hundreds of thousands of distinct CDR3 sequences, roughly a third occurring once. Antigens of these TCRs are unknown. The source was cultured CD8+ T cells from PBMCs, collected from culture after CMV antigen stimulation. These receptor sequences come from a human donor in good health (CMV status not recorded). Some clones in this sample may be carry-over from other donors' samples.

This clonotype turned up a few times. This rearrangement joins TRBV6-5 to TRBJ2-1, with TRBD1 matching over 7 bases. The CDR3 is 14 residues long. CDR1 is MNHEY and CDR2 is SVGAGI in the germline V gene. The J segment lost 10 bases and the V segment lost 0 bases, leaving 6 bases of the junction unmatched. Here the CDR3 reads CASSYSITGQEQFF. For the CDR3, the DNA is TGTGCCAGCAGTTACTCGATCACGGGACAGGAGCAGTTCTTC.

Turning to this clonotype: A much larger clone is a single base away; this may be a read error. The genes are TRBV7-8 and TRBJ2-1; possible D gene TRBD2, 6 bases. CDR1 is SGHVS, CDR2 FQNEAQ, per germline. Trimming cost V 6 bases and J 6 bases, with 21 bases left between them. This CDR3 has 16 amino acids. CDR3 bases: TGTGCCAGCAGAGACGCCGGGACTCCATCGGCCAATGAGCAGTTCTTC. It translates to CASRDAGTPSANEQFF. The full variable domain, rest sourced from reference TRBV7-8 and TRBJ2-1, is GAGVSQSPRYKVAKRGQDVALRCDPISGHVSLFWYQQALGQGPEFLTYFQNEAQLDKSGLPSDRFFAERPEGSVSTLKIQRTQQEDSAVYLCASRDAGTPSANEQFFGPGTRLTVL.

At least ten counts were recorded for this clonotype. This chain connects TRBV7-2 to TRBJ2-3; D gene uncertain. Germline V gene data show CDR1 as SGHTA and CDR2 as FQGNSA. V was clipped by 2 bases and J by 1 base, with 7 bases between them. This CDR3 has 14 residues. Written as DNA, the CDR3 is TGTGCCAGCAGCTTAATCCAGGGCACAGATACGCAGTATTTT. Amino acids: CASSLIQGTDTQYF.

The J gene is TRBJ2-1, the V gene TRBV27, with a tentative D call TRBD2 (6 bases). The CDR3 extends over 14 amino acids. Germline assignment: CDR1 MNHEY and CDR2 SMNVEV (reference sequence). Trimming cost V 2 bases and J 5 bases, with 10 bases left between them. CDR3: CASSLNGGNNEQFF. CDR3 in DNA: TGTGCCAGCAGTTTAAACGGGGGAAACAATGAGCAGTTCTTC.

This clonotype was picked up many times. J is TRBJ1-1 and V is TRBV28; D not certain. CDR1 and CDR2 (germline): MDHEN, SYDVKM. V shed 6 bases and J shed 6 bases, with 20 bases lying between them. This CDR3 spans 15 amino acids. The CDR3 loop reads CASRTTGEIGAEAFF. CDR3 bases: TGTGCCAGCAGGACTACTGGCGAAATCGGGGCTGAAGCTTTCTTT.

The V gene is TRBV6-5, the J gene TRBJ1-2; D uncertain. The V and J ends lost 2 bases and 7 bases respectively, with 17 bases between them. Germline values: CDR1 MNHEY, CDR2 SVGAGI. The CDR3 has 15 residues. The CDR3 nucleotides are TGTGCCAGCAGTTACATCTCGGGCCTTCTAACTGGCTACACCTTC. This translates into CASSYISGLLTGYTF.

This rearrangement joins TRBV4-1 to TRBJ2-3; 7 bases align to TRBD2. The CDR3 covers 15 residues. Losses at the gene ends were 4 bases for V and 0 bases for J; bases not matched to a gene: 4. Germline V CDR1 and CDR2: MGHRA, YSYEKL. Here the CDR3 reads CASSPQLASTDTQYF. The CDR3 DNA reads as TGCGCCAGCAGCCCCCAACTAGCGAGCACAGATACGCAGTATTTT.

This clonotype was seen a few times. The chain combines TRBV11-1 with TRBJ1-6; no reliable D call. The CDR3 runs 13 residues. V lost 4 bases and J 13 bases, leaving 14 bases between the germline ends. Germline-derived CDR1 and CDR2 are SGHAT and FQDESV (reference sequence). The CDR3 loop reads CASSSEDRAPLHF. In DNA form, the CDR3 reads TGTGCCAGCAGCTCGGAGGACCGGGCGCCCCTCCACTTT.

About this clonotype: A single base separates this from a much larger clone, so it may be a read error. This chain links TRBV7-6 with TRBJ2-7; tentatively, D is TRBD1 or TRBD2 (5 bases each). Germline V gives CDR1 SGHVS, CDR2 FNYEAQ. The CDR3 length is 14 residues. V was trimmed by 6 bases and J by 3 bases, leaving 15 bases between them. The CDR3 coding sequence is TGTGCCAGCAGTGGGACGGGAAGAGTCTACGAGCAGTACGTC. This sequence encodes CASSGTGRVYEQYV.

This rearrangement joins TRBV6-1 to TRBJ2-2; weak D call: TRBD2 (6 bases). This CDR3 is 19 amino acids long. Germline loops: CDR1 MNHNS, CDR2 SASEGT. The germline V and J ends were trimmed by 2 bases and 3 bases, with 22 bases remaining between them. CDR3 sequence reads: CASSEYGARGPGDTGELFF. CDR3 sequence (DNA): TGTGCCAGCAGTGAATACGGGGCGAGGGGCCCGGGGGACACCGGGGAGCTGTTTTTT.

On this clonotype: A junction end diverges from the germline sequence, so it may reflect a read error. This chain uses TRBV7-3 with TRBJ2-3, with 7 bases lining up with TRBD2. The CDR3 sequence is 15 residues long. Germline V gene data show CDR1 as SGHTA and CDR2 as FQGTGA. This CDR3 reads CASSLKRGGEDMQYF. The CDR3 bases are TGTGCCAGCAGCTTAAAGCGGGGCGGGGAAGATATGCAGTATTTT.